The clone carrying this T cell receptor beta chain showed up just a few times. What it recognizes is unknown. The CDR3 has 14 residues. The V end lost 5 bases, the J end lost 2 bases, and 12 bases lay between the germline ends. As the method for making TCR beta libraries, quantitative 5'-RACE with molecular barcodes was used. TCRdb itself ran the 5' RACE reads through MiXCR, one entry per CDR3 protein. The sample lists about 540,000 distinct CDR3 sequences, roughly 13% occurring once. The sample belongs to a study of CD8 T cells in ankylosing spondylitis. The study, taken as a whole, reports: Typical of ankylosing spondylitis blood, it appeared, was a TCR beta motif of eight highly homologous variants. The disease-linked clones had a CD8+ phenotype and low blood frequencies. In synovial fluid and blood from reactive arthritis, some motif variants were previously reported. Disease-associated clones were reportedly significantly overrepresented in matched ankylosing spondylitis synovial fluid.

The chain combines TRBV12-3 or TRBV12-4 with TRBJ2-5; the D is unclear. The specimen sequenced was blood, either unsorted or a sorted T cell fraction (not recorded which). The clonotype comes from a male donor with ankylosing spondylitis. The CDR3 DNA follows: TGTGCCAGCAGTCCCATTTCCCGTCAAGAGACCCAGTACTTC. Encoded protein: CASSPISRQETQYF.